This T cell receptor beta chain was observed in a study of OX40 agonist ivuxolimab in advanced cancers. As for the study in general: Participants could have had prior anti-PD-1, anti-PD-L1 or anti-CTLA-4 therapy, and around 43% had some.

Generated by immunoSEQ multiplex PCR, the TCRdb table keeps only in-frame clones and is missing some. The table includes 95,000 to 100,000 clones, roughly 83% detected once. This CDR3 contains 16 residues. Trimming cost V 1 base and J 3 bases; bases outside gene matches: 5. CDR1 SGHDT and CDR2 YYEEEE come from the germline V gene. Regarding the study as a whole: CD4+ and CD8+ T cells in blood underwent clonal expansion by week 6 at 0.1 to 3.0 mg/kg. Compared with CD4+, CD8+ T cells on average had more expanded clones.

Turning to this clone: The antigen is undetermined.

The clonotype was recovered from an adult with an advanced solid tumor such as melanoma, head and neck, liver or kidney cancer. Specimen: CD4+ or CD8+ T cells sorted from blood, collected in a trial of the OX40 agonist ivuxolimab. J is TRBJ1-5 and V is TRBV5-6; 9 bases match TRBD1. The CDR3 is CASSLTGGADNQPQHF. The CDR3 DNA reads TGTGCCAGCAGCTTGACAGGGGGCGCGGACAATCAGCCCCAGCATTTT. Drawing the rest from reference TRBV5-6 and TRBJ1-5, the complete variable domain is DAGVTQSPTHLIKTRGQQVTLRCSPKSGHDTVSWYQQALGQGPQFIFQYYEEEERQRGNFPDRFSGHQFPNYSSELNVNALLLGDSALYLCASSLTGGADNQPQHFGDGTRLSIL.